Reported below is one TCR beta chain. TCRdb keeps only in-frame clones here, not all; method: immunoSEQ multiplex PCR. The sample has 150,000 to 160,000 clones; roughly nine tenths are singletons. Germline V lookup: CDR1 LGHNA, CDR2 YNFKEQ. V was cut by 5 bases and J by 3 bases, with 11 bases left in between. The CDR3 covers 13 residues. The entry originates in a study of T cell responses to AZD1222 COVID-19 vaccine. The sequence derives from an adult in good health. The material was peripheral blood, obtained on day 0 of AZD1222 vaccination. The chain combines TRBV4-2 with TRBJ2-7; D perhaps matches TRBD1 (6 bases). For the CDR3, the DNA is TGTGCCAGCAGCATGGACAGTGGCTACGAGCAGTACTTC. This sequence encodes CASSMDSGYEQYF.